This is a list of T cell receptor beta chains from one sample in a study of blood T cell repertoires in COVID-19. Generated by immunoSEQ multiplex PCR, the TCRdb table keeps only in-frame clones and is missing some. The table includes 150,000 to 200,000 clones, roughly 88% detected once. The source material was peripheral blood. These receptor sequences come from a man aged 18 to 30 with acute or convalescent COVID-19. CDR3s include the opening cysteine and the closing phenylalanine or tryptophan. Each record gives: D gene, clone size, J gene, V gene, CDR3 length, CDR3 protein, CDR3 DNA. A D gene is named only where the DNA matches it firmly. Expanded clones are given a class, and other clones once, few, many or no size at all.

d_call: .
clone_size: .
j_call: TRBJ2-2
v_call: TRBV19
cdr3_length: 15
cdr3_aa: CASSIGLIYTGELFF
cdr3_nt: TGTGCCAGTAGTATTGGGCTGATTTACACCGGGGAGCTGTTTTTT

d_call: TRBD2
clone_size: .
j_call: TRBJ2-3
v_call: TRBV6-1
cdr3_length: 17
cdr3_aa: CASSERGGGAAGDTQYF
cdr3_nt: TGTGCCAGCAGTGAACGCGGCGGGGGGGCGGCTGGGGATACGCAGTATTTT

d_call: TRBD1
clone_size: .
j_call: TRBJ2-5
v_call: TRBV5-1
cdr3_length: 12
cdr3_aa: CASSDRVETQYF
cdr3_nt: TGCGCCAGCAGCGACAGGGTAGAGACCCAGTACTTC

d_call: .
clone_size: .
j_call: TRBJ1-1
v_call: TRBV6-2/TRBV6-3
cdr3_length: 15
cdr3_aa: CASSPSGQSNTEAFF
cdr3_nt: TGTGCCAGCAGTCCCTCCGGACAGTCGAACACTGAAGCTTTCTTT

d_call: .
clone_size: .
j_call: TRBJ2-1
v_call: TRBV9
cdr3_length: 14
cdr3_aa: CASSHSEAYNEQFF
cdr3_nt: TGTGCCAGCAGTCATAGCGAGGCCTACAATGAGCAGTTCTTC

d_call: TRBD2
clone_size: .
j_call: TRBJ2-5
v_call: TRBV5-5
cdr3_length: 15
cdr3_aa: CASSPIGGGDSTQYF
cdr3_nt: TGTGCCAGCAGCCCTATCGGGGGAGGGGATAGTACCCAGTACTTC

d_call: .
clone_size: .
j_call: TRBJ2-7
v_call: TRBV5-1
cdr3_length: 14
cdr3_aa: CASSRTTGTYEQYF
cdr3_nt: TGCGCCAGCAGTCGTACGACTGGTACATACGAGCAGTACTTC

d_call: .
clone_size: .
j_call: TRBJ1-5
v_call: TRBV27
cdr3_length: 17
cdr3_aa: CASSPGSGLYSNQPQHF
cdr3_nt: TGTGCCAGCAGTCCCGGCTCAGGGTTATATAGCAATCAGCCCCAGCATTTT

d_call: TRBD1
clone_size: .
j_call: TRBJ1-6
v_call: TRBV10-3
cdr3_length: 14
cdr3_aa: CASRTGTANSPLHF
cdr3_nt: TGTGCCAGCCGGACCGGGACAGCAAATTCACCCCTCCACTTT

d_call: TRBD2
clone_size: few
j_call: TRBJ2-1
v_call: TRBV15
cdr3_length: 17
cdr3_aa: CATSRDLTSGGENEQFF
cdr3_nt: TGTGCCACCAGCAGAGATCTGACTAGCGGGGGGGAGAATGAGCAGTTCTTC

d_call: TRBD1
clone_size: .
j_call: TRBJ1-4
v_call: TRBV27
cdr3_length: 14
cdr3_aa: CASSPGQGHGKLFF
cdr3_nt: TGTGCCAGCTCCCCGGGACAGGGACATGGAAAACTGTTTTTT

d_call: .
clone_size: .
j_call: TRBJ2-2
v_call: TRBV9
cdr3_length: 17
cdr3_aa: CASSIRGDRENTGELFF
cdr3_nt: TGTGCCAGCAGCATAAGGGGTGACAGAGAGAACACCGGGGAGCTGTTTTTT

d_call: .
clone_size: .
j_call: TRBJ1-1
v_call: TRBV7-9
cdr3_length: 12
cdr3_aa: CASSFPSTEAFF
cdr3_nt: TGTGCCAGCAGCTTCCCTTCGACTGAAGCTTTCTTT

d_call: .
clone_size: once
j_call: TRBJ1-1
v_call: TRBV2
cdr3_length: 13
cdr3_aa: CASTRDMNTEAFF
cdr3_nt: TGTGCCAGCACCCGAGACATGAACACTGAAGCTTTCTTT

d_call: .
clone_size: .
j_call: TRBJ1-2
v_call: TRBV18
cdr3_length: 15
cdr3_aa: CASSPSSTGNYGYTF
cdr3_nt: TGTGCCAGCTCACCCTCATCGACAGGAAACTATGGCTACACCTTC

d_call: .
clone_size: .
j_call: TRBJ2-7
v_call: TRBV30
cdr3_length: 16
cdr3_aa: CAWSVEGRGPGMEQYF
cdr3_nt: TGTGCCTGGAGTGTTGAGGGCAGGGGTCCGGGTATGGAGCAGTACTTC

d_call: TRBD1
clone_size: .
j_call: TRBJ1-6
v_call: TRBV7-2
cdr3_length: 15
cdr3_aa: CASSLQGGVNSPLHF
cdr3_nt: TGTGCCAGCAGCTTACAGGGGGGCGTGAATTCACCCCTCCACTTT

d_call: .
clone_size: .
j_call: TRBJ1-1
v_call: TRBV6-8
cdr3_length: 13
cdr3_aa: CASSLQGRDEAFF
cdr3_nt: TGTGCCAGCAGCCTGCAGGGTCGAGACGAAGCTTTCTTT